This TCR beta chain was profiled in a study of control samples from healthy donors and cancer patients. Using immunoSEQ multiplex PCR, the repertoire was profiled, and TCRdb retains in-frame clones only, with some absent. Among 100,000 to 150,000 clones, 92% were seen once, and the ten largest hold 2% to 2.5%. V gave up 7 bases and J gave up 5 bases, with 17 bases separating them. The CDR3 has 13 amino acids. CDR1 and CDR2 from the germline V gene are SQVTM and ANQGSEA. Sequenced sample: blood. This receptor was obtained from a woman aged 45-65 years in good health. V and J are TRBV29-1 and TRBJ1-2, with D uncertain. Written as DNA, the CDR3 is TGCAGCGCCGGGCTGGACCCTATATATGGCTACACCTTC. Translated: CSAGLDPIYGYTF.